These 26 T cell receptor beta chains share one sample of origin, sequenced in a study of cytomegalovirus exposure and HLA in healthy donors. In the PCR, 60 Vbeta and 13 Jbeta primers were used. Generated by immunoSEQ multiplex PCR, the TCRdb table keeps only in-frame clones and is missing some. This repertoire shows over 150,000 clones, 81% found once; its top ten account for roughly 13%. The specimen sequenced was PBMCs. Every receptor here comes from a woman between 50 and 59 years old in good health and CMV-seronegative.

Note on this clone: One junction end disagrees with the germline gene, perhaps due to a read error. The V gene is TRBV7-9, the J gene TRBJ2-3; D gene unclear. The germline CDR1 and CDR2 sequences are SEHNR and FQNEAQ (reference sequence). The CDR3 has 12 amino acids. The CDR3 DNA is TGTTCCAGCTCGAGCATTGGAGATACGCAGTATTTT. This encodes CSSSSIGDTQYF.

This clone came up a few times. This chain links TRBV9 with TRBJ2-1; 11 nucleotides line up with TRBD2. The germline V gene has CDR1 SGDLS and CDR2 YYNGEE. There are 16 residues in the CDR3. Losses at the gene ends were 3 bases for V and 7 bases for J; bases not matched to a gene: 9. CDR3 bases: TGTGCCAGCAGCGCCGTAGCGGGAGGGGGTTGGAATGAGCAGTTCTTC. It yields the protein CASSAVAGGGWNEQFF.

The chain has TRBV5-1 and TRBJ1-5; maybe TRBD1 (5 bases). CDR3 length: 15 residues. CDR1 SGHRS and CDR2 YFSETQ come from the germline V gene. The V end lost 0 bases, the J end lost 5 bases, and 12 bases lay between the germline ends. CDR3 sequence reads: CASSLAGQGHQPQHF. CDR3 bases: TGCGCCAGCAGCTTGGCCGGTCAGGGTCATCAGCCCCAGCATTTT.

The chain is built from TRBV5-8 and TRBJ1-1; D is unresolved. The V gene's germline CDR1 is SGHTS and CDR2 YDEGEE. Deletions cut 3 bases from V and 5 bases from J, with 20 bases between. This CDR3 has 16 residues. The CDR3 loop reads CASSSNDYSRETEAFF. Written as DNA, the CDR3 is TGTGCCAGCAGCTCCAACGACTATTCGCGTGAAACTGAAGCTTTCTTT.

V usage is TRBV7-3 and J usage is TRBJ2-3; possible D gene TRBD2, 6 bases. Germline CDR1 reads SGHTA; CDR2 reads FQGTGA. V lost 5 bases and J lost 5, with 11 bases in between. This CDR3 comprises 13 residues. The CDR3 sequence: CASSRGKVDTQYF. The DNA for the CDR3 is TGTGCCAGCAGCCGGGGGAAAGTAGATACGCAGTATTTT. The full variable domain, with the rest looked up from reference TRBV7-3 and TRBJ2-3, is GAGVSQTPSNKVTEKGKYVELRCDPISGHTALYWYRQSLGQGPEFLIYFQGTGAADDSGLPNDRFFAVRPEGSVSTLKIQRTERGDSAVYLCASSRGKVDTQYFGPGTRLTVL.

This clone was seen a few times. The chain combines TRBV6-1 with TRBJ2-5; D is ambiguous. This CDR3 is 15 amino acids long. V lost 6 bases and J lost 1, with 15 bases in between. Germline CDR1 is MNHNS and CDR2 is SASEGT. In DNA form, the CDR3 reads TGTGCCAGCAGGCCCCGGCGGCAGTCCCAAGAGACCCAGTACTTC. This gives the protein CASRPRRQSQETQYF.

The chain is built from TRBV6-4 and TRBJ2-1, with TRBD1 matching 12 bases. The trim removed 10 bases at V and 8 bases at J, leaving 9 bases unmatched. The germline V gene has CDR1 MRHNA and CDR2 SNTAGT. This CDR3 contains 14 residues. The CDR3 loop is CATSPGTGGYEQFF. Written as DNA, the CDR3 is TGTGCCACCTCACCCGGGACAGGGGGCTATGAGCAGTTCTTC.

The chain couples TRBV6-5 to TRBJ2-3, with 8 bases fitting TRBD1. This CDR3 spans 13 amino acids. Losses at the gene ends were 6 bases for V and 5 bases for J; bases not matched to a gene: 4. CDR1 is MNHEY and CDR2 is SVGAGI in the germline V gene. Here the CDR3 DNA reads TGTGCCAGCAGGAACGACAGGGGAGATACGCAGTATTTT. This encodes CASRNDRGDTQYF.

The genes are TRBV6-5 and TRBJ1-2; no clear D gene. V was trimmed by 3 bases and J by 4 bases, leaving 9 bases between them. CDR1 and CDR2 (germline): MNHEY, SVGAGI. The CDR3 is 13 residues long. This chain's CDR3 is CASSYNSLYGYTF. CDR3 coding DNA: TGTGCCAGCAGTTATAACAGCCTCTATGGCTACACCTTC.

This clone was picked up one time. A read error may be the cause here, since a much bigger clone is one base away. The genes are TRBV6-5 and TRBJ2-5; 10 bases map to TRBD2. The assigned J gene may be wrong: the sequence end matches TRBJ2-7 better. The CDR3 loop spans 16 amino acids. The germline CDR1 and CDR2 sequences are MNHEY and SVGAGI. CDR3 amino acids: CASSYSVTSGIYEQYF. DNA for the CDR3: TGTGCCAGCAGTTACTCGGTTACTAGCGGGATCTACGAGCAGTACTTC.

This clone was detected a few times. The chain combines TRBV14 with TRBJ1-2, with 7 bases lining up with TRBD1. The length of the CDR3 is 12 residues. CDR1 is SGHDN, CDR2 FVKESK, per germline. V gave up 5 bases and J gave up 8 bases; unmatched junction bases: 5. CDR3 residues: CASSWDRRGYTF. The DNA of the CDR3 is TGTGCCAGCAGCTGGGACAGAAGGGGCTACACCTTC.

The chain is built from TRBV6-1 and TRBJ2-7; 12 bases map to TRBD1. The CDR3 length is 15 residues. The V gene's germline CDR1 is MNHNS and CDR2 SASEGT. CDR3 coding DNA: TGTGACACGGAAGGGGGGGACAGGGGGCGGTACGAGCAGTACTTC. It yields the protein CDTEGGDRGRYEQYF.

The chain combines TRBV6-5 with TRBJ1-4, with unresolved D. The ends were cut back, 5 bases at V and 4 bases at J, with 14 bases in the middle. The CDR3 has 15 residues. The V gene's germline CDR1 is MNHEY and CDR2 SVGAGI. CDR3 sequence (DNA): TGTGCCAGCAGTCCGGGCGGACTCTATAATGAAAAACTGTTTTTT. It translates to CASSPGGLYNEKLFF.

This clone was seen a few times. This chain links TRBV29-1 with TRBJ1-3, with D uncertain. The V gene lost 7 bases and the J gene lost 3 bases, with 13 bases spanning the gap. Germline CDR1 SQVTM, CDR2 ANQGSEA. The CDR3 has 13 residues. This chain's CDR3 is CSARVGLGNTIYF. The CDR3 nucleotides are TGCAGCGCTCGGGTGGGTCTTGGAAACACCATATATTTT.

The chain employs TRBV19 and TRBJ2-1; 9 nucleotides match TRBD2. Per the germline V gene, CDR1 is LNHDA and CDR2 is SQIVND (reference sequence). The CDR3 runs to 15 residues. Trimming at V came to 1 base and at J to 7 bases, leaving 5 bases not matched to a gene. The CDR3 DNA reads TGTGCCAGTAGTATAGGACTAGCGGAACCAAATGAGCAGTTCTTC. It specifies CASSIGLAEPNEQFF.

This clone was found once. The rearrangement joins TRBV5-6 to TRBJ1-5; D uncertain. The germline gives CDR1 SGHDT, CDR2 YYEEEE. Trimming removed 4 bases from V and 4 bases from J, with 15 bases in between. CDR3 length: 15 residues. The CDR3 spells CASSPRGLNNQPQHF. CDR3 coding DNA: TGTGCCAGCAGCCCCCGCGGACTGAATAATCAGCCCCAGCATTTT.

The chain recombines TRBV19 with TRBJ1-1, with 8 bases aligning to TRBD1. V lost 10 bases to trimming and J lost 1 base; unmatched junction nucleotides: 8. The CDR3 is 14 amino acids. CDR1 is LNHDA and CDR2 is SQIVND in the germline V gene (reference sequence). The CDR3 DNA is TGTGCCACCTCAGACAGGGGAGGGAACACTGAAGCTTTCTTT. It yields the protein CATSDRGGNTEAFF.

This rearrangement joins TRBV11-3 to TRBJ2-5, with 8 bases lining up with TRBD2. V gave up 4 bases and J gave up 4 bases; unmatched junction bases: 8. Germline values: CDR1 SGHNT, CDR2 YENEEA. The CDR3 spans 15 residues. The CDR3 sequence is CASSYGGLAGETQYF. Here the CDR3 DNA reads TGTGCCAGCAGCTACGGGGGCCTAGCGGGAGAGACCCAGTACTTC.

V and J are TRBV5-4 and TRBJ2-5; D unresolved. The germline V and J ends were trimmed by 0 bases and 8 bases, with 11 bases remaining between them. Germline V lookup: CDR1 SGHNT, CDR2 YYREEE (reference sequence). The CDR3 covers 13 residues. The CDR3: CASSLVEAPTQYF. The DNA of the CDR3 is TGTGCCAGCAGCTTGGTTGAGGCCCCCACCCAGTACTTC.

The gene calls are TRBV4-3 and TRBJ1-1; possibly TRBD1 for D (6 bases). Looked up from germline, CDR1 is LGHNA and CDR2 is YSLEER. Trimming removed 4 bases from V and 0 bases from J, with 12 bases in between. The CDR3 consists of 15 residues. The CDR3 region is CASSPGQLMNTEAFF. In nucleotides, the CDR3 is TGCGCCAGCAGCCCTGGACAGCTCATGAACACTGAAGCTTTCTTT.

V gene TRBV6-5 combines with J gene TRBJ1-5; weak D call: TRBD1 (6 bases). The V and J ends lost 5 bases and 7 bases respectively, with 12 bases between them. Germline CDR1 and CDR2: MNHEY and SVGAGI. The CDR3 extends over 13 amino acids. The CDR3 loop reads CASSAGQSQPQHF. CDR3 sequence (DNA): TGTGCCAGCAGTGCAGGACAGAGCCAGCCCCAGCATTTT.

The V and J genes are TRBV2 and TRBJ1-1; D possibly corresponds to TRBD1 (6 bases). Trimming shortened V by 6 bases and J by 2 bases, and 10 bases separated the two germline ends. Germline values: CDR1 SNHLY, CDR2 FYNNEI. This CDR3 region has 13 residues. The CDR3 is CASRGGANTEAFF. As DNA, the CDR3 is TGTGCCAGCAGAGGGGGGGCTAACACTGAAGCTTTCTTT.

This chain joins TRBV7-2 and TRBJ2-3; 8 nucleotides align to TRBD2. There are 15 residues in the CDR3. Germline V gene lookup returns CDR1 SGHTA and CDR2 FQGNSA. J gave up 2 bases and V 5 bases, and 6 bases lay outside the gene matches. The CDR3 loop reads CASSISGAYTDTQYF. Here the CDR3 DNA reads TGTGCCAGCAGCATTAGCGGGGCTTACACAGATACGCAGTATTTT.

The chain links TRBV28 to TRBJ2-1; D might be TRBD1 (5 bases). CDR3 length: 14 amino acids. V was cut by 3 bases and J by 1 base, with 7 bases left in between. Germline CDR1 reads MDHEN; CDR2 reads SYDVKM. CDR3 nucleotides: TGTGCCAGCAGTTTGCAGGGATCCTACAATGAGCAGTTCTTC. Translation gives CASSLQGSYNEQFF. Filled out from reference TRBV28 and TRBJ2-1, the complete variable domain reads DVKVTQSSRYLVKRTGEKVFLECVQDMDHENMFWYRQDPGLGLRLIYFSYDVKMKEKGDIPEGYSVSREKKERFSLILESASTNQTSMYLCASSLQGSYNEQFFGPGTRLTVL.

The V call is TRBV4-2, the J call TRBJ1-2, with a possible D match to TRBD1 (5 bases). Germline V lookup: CDR1 LGHNA, CDR2 YNFKEQ. V dropped 2 bases and J dropped 5 bases, with 15 bases sitting between them. The CDR3 is 15 amino acids. CDR3 sequence reads: CASSQQGFLGYGYTF. The CDR3 bases are TGTGCCAGCAGCCAACAGGGCTTTCTGGGGTATGGCTACACCTTC.

J is TRBJ2-7 and V is TRBV7-9; 8 nucleotides align to TRBD1. CDR1 is SEHNR, CDR2 FQNEAQ, per germline (reference sequence). Germline trimming cut 0 bases from V and 3 bases from J; bases unmatched to any gene: 4. The CDR3 runs to 15 residues. For the CDR3, the DNA is TGTGCCAGCAGCTTAGCTAGCAGGGGGCTCTACGAGCAGTACTTC. Residues: CASSLASRGLYEQYF.